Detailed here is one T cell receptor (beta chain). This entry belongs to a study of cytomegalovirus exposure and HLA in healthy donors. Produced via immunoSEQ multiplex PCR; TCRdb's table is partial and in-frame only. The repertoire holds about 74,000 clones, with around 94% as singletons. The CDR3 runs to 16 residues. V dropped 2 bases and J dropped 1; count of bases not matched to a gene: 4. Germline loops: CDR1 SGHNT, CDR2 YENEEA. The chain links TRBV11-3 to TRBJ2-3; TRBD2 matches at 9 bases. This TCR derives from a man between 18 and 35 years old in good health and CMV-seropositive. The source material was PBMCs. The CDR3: CASSLRLAGRTDTQYF. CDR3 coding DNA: TGTGCCAGCAGCTTACGGCTAGCGGGACGCACAGATACGCAGTATTTT.